What follows is one TCR beta chain and its context. With 2 bases removed from V and 2 bases from J, the gap between germline ends came to 7 bases. This CDR3 contains 14 residues. Germline CDR1 reads MNHNY; CDR2 reads SVGAGI (reference sequence). This specimen belongs to a study of blood T cell repertoires in COVID-19. This table comes from immunoSEQ multiplex PCR, and its TCRdb copy is limited to in-frame clones, with some not included. This table has about 240,000 clones, about 88% appearing once. Input material: peripheral blood. The chain employs TRBV6-6 and TRBJ1-5; the D gene is possibly TRBD1 (5 bases). The clonotype originates from a woman in her seventies with active or convalescent COVID-19. CDR3 coding DNA: TGTGCCAGCAGTTACAGGGGCGGCAATCAGCCCCAGCATTTT. It specifies CASSYRGGNQPQHF.